This record concerns one TCR beta chain sequence. This record belongs to a study of T cell changes during pregnancy in multiple sclerosis. The CDR3 is 21 residues long. Germline CDR1 reads SGHVS; CDR2 reads FQNEAQ. V dropped 7 bases and J dropped 0; count of bases not matched to a gene: 24. The protocol was immunoSEQ multiplex PCR, while the TCRdb copy is restricted to in-frame clones and leaves out a portion. In the table there are some 40,000 clones, roughly nine tenths of which are singletons. The chain joins TRBV7-8 to TRBJ2-3; the match to TRBD2 covers 8 bases. The sequencing used CD4+ T cells from peripheral blood mononuclear cells, collected in the first trimester of pregnancy. The sequence was collected from a female donor with multiple sclerosis, enrolled in a pregnancy study. The chain's CDR3 is CASNPGTEYRFIAGSTDTQYF. CDR3 DNA sequence: TGTGCCAGCAACCCTGGGACCGAGTACAGATTCATAGCGGGGAGCACAGATACGCAGTATTTT.